The 22 T cell receptor beta chains listed next were all sequenced from one sample in a study of Ad26.COV2.S vaccination and SARS-CoV-2 variants. TCRdb keeps only in-frame clones here, not all; method: immunoSEQ multiplex PCR. The profile shows around 320,000 clones, 87% of them singletons. Treatment in this sample: around 19 received Ad26.COV2.S at low or high dose, single or two shots; 5 received placebo; per-sample allocation not given. The investigators took samples on day 63 after the first vaccine or placebo injection. The input for sequencing was peripheral blood, taken in a trial of Ad26.COV2.S vaccine versus placebo. These receptor sequences come from a person between 18 and 60 years old who received the Ad26.COV2.S COVID-19 vaccine or a placebo.

The V call is TRBV11-1, the J call TRBJ1-4, with D possibly matching TRBD1 (5 bases). The CDR3 loop spans 16 amino acids. V was pared by 1 base and J by 3 bases, with 12 bases between. Germline lookup yields CDR1 SGHAT and CDR2 FQDESV (reference sequence). CDR3 coding DNA: TGTGCCAGCAGCTTAGGCGGGACCACTCCTAATGAAAAACTGTTTTTT. The encoded protein is CASSLGGTTPNEKLFF.

This chain connects TRBV7-8 to TRBJ1-1, with D possibly TRBD1 on 5 matching bases. V was shortened by 1 base and J by 4 bases, with 10 bases between the two germline ends. CDR1 and CDR2 (germline): SGHVS, FQNEAQ. There are 14 residues in the CDR3. CDR3 in amino acids: CASSLGGESTEAFF. DNA for the CDR3: TGTGCCAGCAGCTTAGGGGGCGAGAGCACTGAAGCTTTCTTT. Using reference TRBV7-8 and TRBJ1-1 for the parts outside the CDR3, the full variable domain is GAGVSQSPRYKVAKRGQDVALRCDPISGHVSLFWYQQALGQGPEFLTYFQNEAQLDKSGLPSDRFFAERPEGSVSTLKIQRTQQEDSAVYLCASSLGGESTEAFFGQGTRLTVV.

This clone was found once. The gene calls are TRBV20-1 and TRBJ1-6; 8 positions match TRBD1. The ends lost 3 bases at V and 8 bases at J; junction bases unmatched: 9. The CDR3 has 15 amino acids. Germline V gene data show CDR1 as DFQATT and CDR2 as SNEGSKA (reference sequence). The CDR3 coding sequence is TGCAGTGCTAGTGGGGCGGGCAGGGGGCATTCACCCCTCCACTTT. Translated, it gives CSASGAGRGHSPLHF.

The chain carries TRBV7-9 and TRBJ1-4, with D perhaps TRBD1 (5 bases). Germline V gene lookup returns CDR1 SEHNR and CDR2 FQNEAQ (reference sequence). Trimming pared 2 bases from V and 3 bases from J, leaving 16 bases between. The CDR3 sequence is 17 residues long. The DNA for the CDR3 is TGTGCCAGCAGCTTAACGGGGGATGGGGAATCTAATGAAAAACTGTTTTTT. Translating it yields CASSLTGDGESNEKLFF.

CDR3 in amino acids: CASSQRDILYEQYF. In DNA, the CDR3 is TGTGCCAGCAGCCAGAGGGACATCCTCTACGAGCAGTACTTC. The J gene is TRBJ2-7, the V gene TRBV2; a possible D gene is TRBD1 (6 bases). Trimming cost V 6 bases and J 3 bases, with 15 bases left between them. Germline CDR1 SNHLY, CDR2 FYNNEI. CDR3 length: 14 residues.

In nucleotides, the CDR3 is TGTGCCAGCAGCTTAGCATGGCTCAACCCCAACATTCAGTACTTC. This codes for CASSLAWLNPNIQYF. The chain employs TRBV7-2 and TRBJ2-4; D remains unclear. The V gene lost 0 bases and the J gene lost 7 bases, with 13 bases spanning the gap. The CDR3 is 15 amino acids. CDR1 and CDR2 (germline): SGHTA, FQGNSA. Full variable domain (remainder filled in from reference TRBV7-2 and TRBJ2-4): GAGVSQSPSNKVTEKGKDVELRCDPISGHTALYWYRQSLGQGLEFLIYFQGNSAPDKSGLPSDRFSAERTGGSVSTLTIQRTQQEDSAVYLCASSLAWLNPNIQYFGAGTRLSVL.

The chain uses TRBV6-4 and TRBJ2-1, with D tentatively TRBD2 (6 bases). This CDR3 is built from 15 residues. V was clipped by 5 bases and J by 4 bases, with 15 bases between them. CDR1 and CDR2 from the germline V gene are MRHNA and SNTAGT. This chain's CDR3 is CASSPSGSGYNEQFF. The CDR3 nucleotides read TGTGCCAGCAGTCCCTCGGGTAGCGGATACAATGAGCAGTTCTTC.

The rearrangement uses TRBV18 and TRBJ2-1; 11 bases map to TRBD2. CDR3 length equals 15 residues. The junction had 8 bases not matched to a gene; V was cut back by 6 bases and J by 7 bases. Per the germline V gene, CDR1 is KGHSH and CDR2 is LQKENI. CDR3 DNA sequence: TGTGCCAGCTCTAGAACTAGCGGGGGAGTTAATGAGCAGTTCTTC. Amino acids: CASSRTSGGVNEQFF.

This chain joins TRBV10-3 and TRBJ2-2; no firm D call. V was shortened by 5 bases and J by 4 bases, with 2 bases between the two germline ends. The V gene's germline CDR1 is ENHRY and CDR2 SYGVKD. This CDR3 is built from 11 residues. The CDR3 region has the DNA TGTGCCATCAGTTCCACCGGGGAGCTGTTTTTT. It codes for CAISSTGELFF.

V gene TRBV14 combines with J gene TRBJ1-4; possible D gene TRBD1, 5 bases. This CDR3 has 15 residues. Germline CDR1 and CDR2: SGHDN and FVKESK. V lost 4 bases and J lost 5, with 14 bases in between. Written as DNA, the CDR3 is TGTGCCAGCAGCCGCGGAAGGGGCATAAATGAAAAACTGTTTTTT. Residues: CASSRGRGINEKLFF.

The chain links TRBV19 to TRBJ2-5, with unresolved D. The CDR3 loop spans 15 amino acids. Germline CDR1 and CDR2: LNHDA and SQIVND (reference sequence). Trimming pared 3 bases from V and 4 bases from J, leaving 15 bases between. The DNA for the CDR3 is TGTGCCAGTAGTATCGACCTCGGTTATAGAGAGACCCAGTACTTC. Its protein is CASSIDLGYRETQYF.

The V call is TRBV11-3, the J call TRBJ2-2; 9 bases agree with TRBD2. V trimming: 3 bases; J trimming: 7 bases; junction bases outside the gene matches: 6. Germline-derived CDR1 and CDR2 are SGHNT and YENEEA. The CDR3 totals 15 residues. The CDR3 nucleotides read TGTGCCAGCAGCTTGCGGGGGGGCCTTAGCGGGGAGCTGTTTTTT. Encoded protein: CASSLRGGLSGELFF.

This clone occurred once. V usage is TRBV30 and J usage is TRBJ1-1, with D possibly matching TRBD1 (5 bases). The CDR3 runs to 15 residues. Trimming removed 3 bases at V and 5 bases at J, with 19 bases between. Germline V gives CDR1 GTSNPN, CDR2 SVGIG (reference sequence). CDR3 in amino acids: CAWSPTWGWGTEAFF. DNA for the CDR3: TGTGCCTGGAGCCCTACGTGGGGGTGGGGTACTGAAGCTTTCTTT.

The table lists this clone with a count of one. The J gene is TRBJ1-1, the V gene TRBV4-3; the D gene is possibly TRBD1 (6 bases). V lost 1 base and J 8 bases, leaving 11 bases between the germline ends. Germline V lookup: CDR1 LGHNA, CDR2 YSLEER. The CDR3 is 13 amino acids. The CDR3 loop is CASSQGRGGEAFF. The DNA for the CDR3 is TGCGCCAGCAGCCAAGGCAGGGGAGGGGAAGCTTTCTTT.

This clone was seen a few times. The J gene is TRBJ1-5, the V gene TRBV19; possibly TRBD1 for D (6 bases). Germline CDR1 reads LNHDA; CDR2 reads SQIVND (reference sequence). V was pared by 3 bases and J by 5 bases, with 20 bases between. This CDR3 has 17 amino acids. CDR3 region: CASSIRLGGARDQPQHF. CDR3 sequence (DNA): TGTGCCAGTAGTATCCGCCTCGGGGGGGCTCGTGATCAGCCCCAGCATTTT.

This clone was seen just once. This rearrangement joins TRBV5-5 to TRBJ2-7; D is perhaps TRBD1 (6 bases). The CDR3 extends over 15 amino acids. Trimming shortened V by 5 bases and J by 4 bases, and 19 bases separated the two germline ends. Germline CDR1 reads SGHKS; CDR2 reads YYEKEE (reference sequence). CDR3 in DNA: TGTGCCAGCAGTCTACTAGGACAGTTTGGTTACGAGCAGTACTTC. Amino acids: CASSLLGQFGYEQYF.

This chain links TRBV19 with TRBJ1-2; D is undetermined. With 10 bases removed from V and 8 bases from J, the gap between germline ends came to 17 bases. The CDR3 consists of 12 residues. The germline CDR1 and CDR2 sequences are LNHDA and SQIVND (reference sequence). Here the CDR3 reads CATNPGGIGYTF. The CDR3 DNA follows: TGTGCCACCAACCCCGGTGGAATAGGCTACACCTTC.

The chain carries TRBV7-3 and TRBJ2-5, with 8 bases lining up with TRBD2. The CDR3 covers 14 residues. Germline lookup yields CDR1 SGHTA and CDR2 FQGTGA. V was clipped by 2 bases and J by 5 bases; unmatched bases: 4. The CDR3 here is CASSLQAGDETQYF. CDR3 nucleotide sequence: TGTGCCAGCAGCTTACAAGCGGGGGATGAGACCCAGTACTTC.

V usage is TRBV4-1 and J usage is TRBJ1-4, with TRBD1 identical over 7 bases. Germline trimming cut 0 bases from V and 5 bases from J; bases unmatched to any gene: 12. CDR3 length equals 18 residues. Germline CDR1 MGHRA, CDR2 YSYEKL. Here the CDR3 DNA reads TGCGCCAGCAGCCAAGATCCCGCAGGGGGTGTAACGAATGAAAAACTGTTTTTT. The encoded protein is CASSQDPAGGVTNEKLFF.

V gene TRBV5-4 combines with J gene TRBJ1-2, with a weak D call TRBD1 (6 bases). Germline V lookup: CDR1 SGHNT, CDR2 YYREEE (reference sequence). V lost 0 bases and J 0 bases, leaving 12 bases between the germline ends. The CDR3 is 16 amino acids. The CDR3 loop reads CASSLGGGVSNYGYTF. CDR3 sequence (DNA): TGTGCCAGCAGCTTGGGGGGGGGCGTATCTAACTATGGCTACACCTTC. Drawing the rest from reference TRBV5-4 and TRBJ1-2, the complete variable domain is ETGVTQSPTHLIKTRGQQVTLRCSSQSGHNTVSWYQQALGQGPQFIFQYYREEENGRGNFPPRFSGLQFPNYSSELNVNALELDDSALYLCASSLGGGVSNYGYTFGSGTRLTVV.

This clone was seen more than once but under ten times. This sequence joins TRBV4-2 and TRBJ1-5; the D is unclear. V lost 3 bases and J 4 bases, leaving 4 bases between the germline ends. This CDR3 comprises 12 residues. The V gene's germline CDR1 is LGHNA and CDR2 YNFKEQ. Here the CDR3 reads CASSQGNQPQHF. The CDR3 bases are TGTGCCAGCAGCCAGGGGAATCAGCCCCAGCATTTT.

The CDR3 here is CASSVAIGVRETQYF. As DNA, the CDR3 is TGTGCCAGCAGCGTAGCTATAGGGGTCAGAGAGACCCAGTACTTC. The chain has TRBV9 and TRBJ2-5, with a weak D call TRBD1 (5 bases). V lost 0 bases to trimming and J lost 4 bases, with 13 bases between them. In germline, CDR1 is SGDLS, CDR2 YYNGEE. This CDR3 has 15 residues.